In this sample, the clone carrying this TCR beta chain turned up many times. The antigen is not known. These data belong to a study of T-cell reconstitution after alpha-beta-depleted transplantation in children. Findings and caveats of the study: T-cell numbers and diversity one year post-transplant derived largely from freshly generated T cells. By about two months after transplant, alpha-beta T cells reportedly arose from several hundred graft clones that had expanded. Recipient T cells and thymic progenitors that survived gave rise to the high TCRbeta diversity observed at day 60 in some patients.

The CDR3 has 16 residues. The germline V gene has CDR1 SGHTA and CDR2 FQGNSA. The germline V and J ends were trimmed by 6 bases and 3 bases, with 18 bases remaining between them. As it was prepared, the TCRbeta library received unique molecular identifiers. One entry per CDR3 protein, called by TCRdb with MiXCR from the PCR reads. The repertoire holds approximately 650,000 distinct CDR3 sequences, around 13% seen once, with around 0.8% in the top ten. The material sequenced was PBMCs, taken before TCRalphabeta/CD19-depleted stem cell transplant. This sequence joins TRBV7-2 and TRBJ1-3; possibly TRBD1 for D (6 bases). The source is a girl aged 2 to 9 with congenital amegakaryocytic thrombocytopenia, due to receive a stem cell transplant. The CDR3 region has the DNA TGTGCCAGCAGTCTACTTAACAGGGCAAATGGAAACACCATATATTTT. Protein: CASSLLNRANGNTIYF.